Presented here are 26 T cell receptor beta chains from one specimen sequenced in a study of T cells after yellow fever vaccination. MiXCR was run by TCRdb on the 5' RACE reads, yielding one entry per CDR3 protein. The data contain 130,000 or so distinct CDR3 sequences, 13% to 15% of them singletons. This material consisted of CD8+ T cells sorted from PBMCs, taken 5 days after the yellow fever booster vaccination. The origin of the receptors is a man between 18 and 35 years old who received the YFV17D yellow fever vaccine.

The chain has TRBV14 and TRBJ2-3; D gene unclear. This CDR3 spans 12 amino acids. V lost 1 base and J 6 bases, leaving 5 bases between the germline ends. CDR1 SGHDN and CDR2 FVKESK come from the germline V gene. The CDR3 is CASSQAWDTQYF. In DNA form, the CDR3 reads TGTGCCAGCAGCCAAGCTTGGGATACGCAGTATTTT.

This clonotype was seen only a few times. The J gene is TRBJ1-1, the V gene TRBV19; 10 nucleotides align to TRBD1. With 7 bases clipped from V and 2 bases from J, the junction kept 4 bases outside the gene matches. CDR3 length equals 14 residues. Germline V gives CDR1 LNHDA, CDR2 SQIVND (reference sequence). CDR3 region: CASTSTGGNTEAFF. CDR3 nucleotide sequence: TGTGCCAGTACCTCGACAGGGGGCAACACTGAAGCTTTCTTT.

The chain couples TRBV24-1 to TRBJ1-5; no definite D call. Germline V lookup: CDR1 KGHDR, CDR2 SFDVKD. The V end was cut by 1 base, the J end by 12 bases, with 12 bases between. This CDR3 has 13 amino acids. The DNA of the CDR3 is TGTGCCACCAGTGATTTATTATCTGATTTCCAGCATTTT. Translation: CATSDLLSDFQHF.

This clonotype was seen a few times. J is TRBJ2-5 and V is TRBV7-2; 7 bases are a match to TRBD1. The CDR3 is 14 residues long. Per the germline V gene, CDR1 is SGHTA and CDR2 is FQGNSA. The V gene end was trimmed by 6 bases and the J gene end by 0 bases; junction bases not matched to a gene: 4. DNA for the CDR3: TGTGCCAGCAGACGGGACAGATACCAAGAGACCCAGTACTTC. Its translation: CASRRDRYQETQYF.

The J gene is TRBJ2-3, the V gene TRBV4-3; D might be TRBD1 (6 bases). The V gene lost 2 bases and the J gene lost 6 bases, with 12 bases spanning the gap. The CDR3 length is 14 residues. Germline CDR1 is LGHNA and CDR2 is YSLEER. The CDR3 spells CASSQPDRFDTQYF. The CDR3 DNA follows: TGCGCCAGCAGCCAACCAGACAGGTTCGATACGCAGTATTTT.

This clonotype showed up just a few times. This chain uses TRBV6-6 with TRBJ2-7, with a possible D match to TRBD1 (6 bases). The V gene's germline CDR1 is MNHNY and CDR2 SVGAGI (reference sequence). Trimming shortened V by 5 bases and J by 3 bases, and 14 bases separated the two germline ends. CDR3 size: 14 residues. Here the CDR3 reads CASSLGTRNYEQYF. Written as DNA, the CDR3 is TGTGCCAGCAGTCTTGGGACAAGAAACTACGAGCAGTACTTC.

The V gene is TRBV6-2 or TRBV6-3, the J gene TRBJ2-7, with unresolved D. The CDR3 runs to 14 residues. Trimming removed 0 bases from V and 6 bases from J, with 12 bases in between. Per germline, CDR1 MNHEY and CDR2 SVGEGT. CDR3 in amino acids: CASSYSNIGSEQYV. In DNA form, the CDR3 reads TGTGCCAGCAGTTACTCGAACATCGGGTCCGAGCAGTACGTC.

This clonotype was picked up many times. This chain uses TRBV7-9 with TRBJ2-2; TRBD2 agrees at 8 bases. Germline CDR1 and CDR2: SEHNR and FQNEAQ (reference sequence). V was pared by 8 bases and J by 3 bases, with 11 bases of the junction left unmatched. The CDR3 consists of 16 residues. In DNA, the CDR3 is TGTGCCAGCGGGGACGTCTCGGGAGGGGACACCGGGGAGCTGTTTTTT. Its translation: CASGDVSGGDTGELFF.

This clonotype turned up a few times. The chain joins TRBV7-9 to TRBJ2-2; 10 bases line up with TRBD2. V shed 1 base, J shed 3 bases, and the junction held 2 bases outside the gene matches. The CDR3 has 16 residues. The germline CDR1 and CDR2 sequences are SEHNR and FQNEAQ (reference sequence). The CDR3 DNA is TGTGCCAGCAGCTTAGGTCTAGCGGGAGACACCGGGGAGCTGTTTTTT. The encoded protein is CASSLGLAGDTGELFF.

The table lists this clonotype with a few counts. J is TRBJ2-2 and V is TRBV2; 7 bases are shared with TRBD1. This CDR3 contains 12 residues. The germline gives CDR1 SNHLY, CDR2 FYNNEI. After removal of 10 bases from V and 8 bases from J, the junction contained 7 bases not matched to a gene. DNA for the CDR3: TGTGCCATATACAGGGGTCAAGGGGAGCTGTTTTTT. Translation: CAIYRGQGELFF. Filled out from reference TRBV2 and TRBJ2-2, the complete variable domain reads EPEVTQTPSHQVTQMGQEVILRCVPISNHLYFYWYRQILGQKVEFLVSFYNNEISEKSEIFDDQFSVERPDGSNFTLKIRSTKLEDSAMYFCAIYRGQGELFFGEGSRLTVL.

The chain couples TRBV7-2 to TRBJ2-3; weak D call: TRBD2 (7 bases). Trimming took off 4 bases at V and 6 bases at J, with 20 bases between the two ends. CDR3 size: 16 residues. CDR1 and CDR2 from the germline V gene are SGHTA and FQGNSA. The CDR3 protein is CASSSAVRGGSDTQYF. As DNA, the CDR3 is TGTGCCAGCAGCTCCGCCGTGAGGGGGGGCTCGGATACGCAGTATTTT.

This clonotype was counted between two and nine times. The chain joins TRBV6-6 to TRBJ2-3; D is unclear. Trimming shortened V by 2 bases and J by 4 bases, and 10 bases separated the two germline ends. From germline, CDR1 is MNHNY and CDR2 SVGAGI (reference sequence). This CDR3 spans 14 amino acids. The CDR3 loop reads CASSYRVDPDTQYF. The CDR3 DNA reads TGTGCCAGCAGTTACAGGGTGGATCCAGATACGCAGTATTTT.

CDR3: CASSKKKTGTGATETQYF. DNA of the CDR3: TGTGCCAGCAGCAAAAAAAAAACCGGGACGGGGGCGACGGAGACCCAGTACTTC. The V call is TRBV11-2, the J call TRBJ2-5; D possibly matches TRBD1 or TRBD2 (6 bases each). Trimming cost V 5 bases and J 5 bases, with 27 bases left between them. The CDR3 length is 18 residues. Germline CDR1 SGHAT, CDR2 FQNNGV.

This clonotype was counted between two and nine times. J is TRBJ2-7 and V is TRBV11-2; the D is unclear. Per the germline V gene, CDR1 is SGHAT and CDR2 is FQNNGV. The CDR3 is 11 residues long. V was shortened by 4 bases and J by 7 bases, with 8 bases between the two germline ends. CDR3 region: CASSSLEEQYF. CDR3 DNA sequence: TGTGCCAGCAGCTCCCTGGAAGAGCAGTACTTC.

This chain connects TRBV6-2 or TRBV6-3 to TRBJ2-5, with TRBD2 identical over 13 bases. CDR1 is MNHEY and CDR2 is SVGEGT in the germline V gene. The CDR3 sequence is 18 residues long. The junction had 8 bases not matched to a gene; V was cut back by 4 bases and J by 0 bases. The CDR3 coding sequence is TGTGCCAGCAGTTTCAAAATCGGACTAGCGGGGGACCAAGAGACCCAGTACTTC. Its protein product is CASSFKIGLAGDQETQYF.

Many counts were recorded for this clonotype. The chain carries TRBV6-5 and TRBJ1-2; D is unresolved. The CDR3 covers 15 residues. Germline loops: CDR1 MNHEY, CDR2 SVGAGI. Trimming took off 4 bases at V and 4 bases at J, with 16 bases between the two ends. CDR3 protein: CASSSGGGRGYGYTF. The CDR3 DNA reads TGTGCCAGCAGTTCCGGCGGAGGGCGAGGCTATGGCTACACCTTC.

This chain links TRBV27 with TRBJ1-5; D remains unclear. The CDR3 runs to 13 residues. The V end lost 7 bases, the J end lost 5 bases, and 12 bases lay between the germline ends. Germline V gene data show CDR1 as MNHEY and CDR2 as SMNVEV (reference sequence). CDR3 region: CASKLGIDQPQHF. CDR3 nucleotide sequence: TGTGCCAGCAAATTGGGGATCGATCAGCCCCAGCATTTT.

This chain connects TRBV4-3 to TRBJ2-7; a possible D gene is TRBD1 (6 bases). Per germline, CDR1 LGHNA and CDR2 YSLEER. V was cut by 3 bases and J by 5 bases, with 14 bases left in between. This CDR3 has 14 residues. CDR3 sequence: CASSHTTGRNEQYF. CDR3 DNA sequence: TGCGCCAGCAGCCATACCACAGGGCGGAACGAGCAGTACTTC.

This clonotype has only a few counts. This chain links TRBV4-1 with TRBJ2-4; D is perhaps TRBD2 (6 bases). The CDR3 length is 16 residues. The V end was cut by 1 base, the J end by 1 base, with 11 bases between. The germline gives CDR1 MGHRA, CDR2 YSYEKL. In nucleotides, the CDR3 is TGCGCCAGCAGCCAAGGGAGGGTGGCGGCCAAAAACATTCAGTACTTC. Residues: CASSQGRVAAKNIQYF.

Only a few counts were recorded for this clonotype. The gene calls are TRBV7-2 and TRBJ2-2; perhaps TRBD2 as D (6 bases). The germline CDR1 and CDR2 sequences are SGHTA and FQGNSA. The V end was cut by 6 bases, the J end by 4 bases, with 18 bases between. The CDR3 contains 16 residues. In nucleotides, the CDR3 is TGTGCCAGCAGGGCGGAGCAGGGAGGAATCACCGGGGAGCTGTTTTTT. Translated, it gives CASRAEQGGITGELFF.

The rearrangement joins TRBV6-5 to TRBJ1-5; TRBD1 is a possible D gene (5 bases). Germline V gene data show CDR1 as MNHEY and CDR2 as SVGAGI. Trimming shortened V by 6 bases and J by 6 bases, and 15 bases separated the two germline ends. CDR3 length: 14 amino acids. The CDR3 bases are TGTGCCAGCAGACCATCGATTGGGGGTCAGCCCCAGCATTTT. Translated, it gives CASRPSIGGQPQHF.

CDR3 nucleotide sequence: TGTGCCAGCAGTTTAGGGGCAAATCAGCCCCAGCATTTT. This encodes CASSLGANQPQHF. This sequence joins TRBV27 and TRBJ1-5; tentative D call: TRBD1 (5 bases). The CDR3 sequence is 13 residues long. With 2 bases removed from V and 4 bases from J, the gap between germline ends came to 6 bases. Germline CDR1 is MNHEY and CDR2 is SMNVEV (reference sequence).

There are a few counts of this clonotype. CDR3 protein: CASSPEFREKQYF. CDR3 DNA: TGCGCCAGCAGCCCGGAGTTTCGGGAGAAGCAGTACTTC. The chain uses TRBV4-3 and TRBJ2-7; TRBD2 is a possible D gene (6 bases). The CDR3 contains 13 residues. Per germline, CDR1 LGHNA and CDR2 YSLEER. V was clipped by 4 bases and J by 8 bases, with 15 bases between them.

This clonotype was recorded a few times. The chain links TRBV7-2 to TRBJ2-7, with 9 bases matching TRBD2. CDR1 is SGHTA and CDR2 is FQGNSA in the germline V gene. This CDR3 region has 17 residues. V gave up 8 bases and J gave up 4 bases; unmatched junction bases: 18. The CDR3 DNA follows: TGTGCCAGCCGCGACCAAGTAGCGGGGGCCGAGATTTACGAGCAGTACTTC. Translated, it gives CASRDQVAGAEIYEQYF.

The sample holds many counts of this clonotype. The V and J genes are TRBV29-1 and TRBJ2-1; TRBD2 matches 7 bases. This CDR3 region has 14 residues. V was pared by 3 bases and J by 1 base, with 3 bases of the junction left unmatched. CDR1 SQVTM and CDR2 ANQGSEA come from the germline V gene. This chain's CDR3 is CSVDGLGSYNEQFF. The CDR3 DNA sequence: TGCAGCGTTGACGGACTAGGTTCCTACAATGAGCAGTTCTTC.

This clonotype has a count of ten or more. V usage is TRBV29-1 and J usage is TRBJ2-2, with D perhaps TRBD1 (5 bases). V was trimmed by 8 bases and J by 8 bases, leaving 18 bases between them. CDR1 and CDR2 from the germline V gene are SQVTM and ANQGSEA. The CDR3 is 13 residues long. CDR3 protein: CSSRTSESGELFF. Written as DNA, the CDR3 is TGCAGCTCACGGACAAGCGAATCGGGGGAGCTGTTTTTT.